These 23 T cell receptor beta chains came from one sample sequenced in a study of identifying expanded T cells in peripheral blood. TCRdb's table, derived via immunoSEQ multiplex PCR, lists solely in-frame clones and lacks some. The sample consists of fewer than 110,000 clones, roughly 89% of them appearing once. The sequenced material came from blood. Receptors were obtained from a person aged 18 to 69 in good health.

This chain links TRBV11-2 with TRBJ2-7; D not resolved. Germline loops: CDR1 SGHAT, CDR2 FQNNGV. Deletions cut 1 base from V and 2 bases from J, with 9 bases between. The CDR3 sequence is 14 residues long. The CDR3 DNA reads TGTGCCAGCAGCTTAGGTGGCAGACCCTACGAGCAGTACTTC. As protein: CASSLGGRPYEQYF.

The chain uses TRBV27 and TRBJ2-7, with TRBD2 as a possible D gene (6 bases). Germline lookup yields CDR1 MNHEY and CDR2 SMNVEV (reference sequence). With 6 bases removed from V and 1 base from J, the gap between germline ends came to 19 bases. The CDR3 is 16 amino acids. CDR3 nucleotides: TGTGCCAGCAGCAGCGGCCTACGGGGGAGATCCTACGAGCAGTACTTC. Encoded protein: CASSSGLRGRSYEQYF.

This clone has a single count. The chain carries TRBV11-2 and TRBJ2-5; 10 bases are shared with TRBD2. With 1 base clipped from V and 5 bases from J, the junction kept 10 bases outside the gene matches. CDR1 SGHAT and CDR2 FQNNGV come from the germline V gene. CDR3 length: 17 amino acids. The chain's CDR3 is CASSLGVSGGASETQYF. As DNA, the CDR3 is TGTGCCAGCAGCTTAGGTGTAAGCGGGGGGGCCTCGGAGACCCAGTACTTC.

CDR3 coding DNA: TGTGCCAGCAGCGCTACCACAGATACGCAGTATTTT. Translated, it gives CASSATTDTQYF. The V gene is TRBV7-8, the J gene TRBJ2-3; unclear D gene. CDR1 SGHVS and CDR2 FQNEAQ come from the germline V gene. Trimming took off 5 bases at V and 2 bases at J, with 5 bases between the two ends. The CDR3 totals 12 residues.

The gene calls are TRBV29-1 and TRBJ2-3; 8 bases are a match to TRBD2. CDR3 length: 14 residues. Germline-derived CDR1 and CDR2 are SQVTM and ANQGSEA. V lost 1 base to trimming and J lost 9 bases; unmatched junction nucleotides: 9. CDR3 amino acids: CSVEGPSGGETQYF. DNA of the CDR3: TGCAGCGTTGAAGGCCCGAGCGGGGGAGAAACGCAGTATTTT.

The chain is built from TRBV28 and TRBJ2-1; weak D call: TRBD2 (6 bases). This CDR3 region has 14 residues. V was clipped by 3 bases and J by 4 bases, with 10 bases between them. The germline gives CDR1 MDHEN, CDR2 SYDVKM. CDR3 sequence (DNA): TGTGCCAGCAGTTTTGGCGGGACTTACAATGAGCAGTTCTTC. Amino acids: CASSFGGTYNEQFF.

The DNA for the CDR3 is TGCGCCAGCAGCTTGGACGGGAACACCGGGGAGCTGTTTTTT. It is translated as CASSLDGNTGELFF. The chain couples TRBV5-1 to TRBJ2-2, with D uncertain. Germline lookup yields CDR1 SGHRS and CDR2 YFSETQ. The CDR3 has 14 residues. Trimming left V 0 bases short and J 1 base short, with 4 bases between.

V and J are TRBV18 and TRBJ2-1; TRBD1 agrees at 10 bases. The V segment lost 3 bases and the J segment 8 bases; nucleotides outside the gene matches: 13. Germline lookup yields CDR1 KGHSH and CDR2 LQKENI. The CDR3 contains 17 residues. CDR3 protein: CASSPEGSGQGYDEQFF. CDR3 sequence (DNA): TGTGCCAGCTCACCTGAAGGTTCGGGACAGGGGTACGATGAGCAGTTCTTC.

This clone has just one count. J is TRBJ2-1 and V is TRBV29-1; 8 bases line up with TRBD2. Trimming took 2 bases from V and 10 from J; bases not matched to a gene: 10. The V gene's germline CDR1 is SQVTM and CDR2 ANQGSEA. This CDR3 comprises 14 residues. CDR3 loop: CSVELGRGVREQFF. CDR3 DNA: TGCAGCGTTGAACTCGGGCGGGGGGTAAGGGAGCAGTTCTTC.

Here the CDR3 reads CASEGDSQAYEQYF. The CDR3 DNA is TGTGCCAGCGAAGGGGACAGCCAAGCCTACGAGCAGTACTTC. The gene calls are TRBV7-9 and TRBJ2-7, with 7 bases matching TRBD1. Per germline, CDR1 SEHNR and CDR2 FQNEAQ (reference sequence). V lost 8 bases and J lost 2; bases outside the gene matches: 9. The CDR3 length is 14 residues.

V usage is TRBV7-9 and J usage is TRBJ2-4, with 8 positions matching TRBD1. This CDR3 has 15 amino acids. Trimming cost V 4 bases and J 8 bases; bases outside gene matches: 10. CDR1 and CDR2 from the germline V gene are SEHNR and FQNEAQ (reference sequence). The chain's CDR3 is CASSSYGQGRDIQYF. The CDR3 DNA is TGTGCCAGCAGCTCATACGGACAGGGAAGGGACATTCAGTACTTC.

V gene TRBV7-9 combines with J gene TRBJ1-1, with 10 bases that match TRBD1. The germline CDR1 and CDR2 sequences are SEHNR and FQNEAQ (reference sequence). The CDR3 loop spans 13 amino acids. V gave up 8 bases and J gave up 3 bases; unmatched junction bases: 3. The CDR3 DNA follows: TGTGCCAGCGTAGGACAGGGGGACACTGAAGCTTTCTTT. Its translation is CASVGQGDTEAFF.

This chain connects TRBV19 to TRBJ2-6; 8 positions agree with TRBD1. CDR3 length: 15 amino acids. V lost 6 bases, J lost 2 bases, and 3 bases stayed unmatched. CDR1 and CDR2 from the germline V gene are LNHDA and SQIVND (reference sequence). The CDR3 nucleotides read TGTGCCAGTAGCCAGGGGGCCCCTGGGGCCAACGTCCTGACTTTC. This sequence encodes CASSQGAPGANVLTF.

The chain carries TRBV4-3 and TRBJ2-7; perhaps D is TRBD1 or TRBD2 (7 bases each). V was clipped by 0 bases and J by 2 bases, with 11 bases between them. The germline gives CDR1 LGHNA, CDR2 YSLEER. CDR3 length: 15 residues. CDR3 protein: CASSQDQGGAYEQYF. CDR3 nucleotides: TGCGCCAGCAGCCAAGATCAGGGGGGGGCCTACGAGCAGTACTTC.

J is TRBJ1-2 and V is TRBV2, with D uncertain. The CDR3 consists of 14 residues. Trimming left V 4 bases short and J 3 bases short, with 12 bases between. In germline, CDR1 is SNHLY, CDR2 FYNNEI. Here the CDR3 reads CASSGGPNHYGYTF. Here the CDR3 DNA reads TGTGCCAGCAGTGGAGGCCCAAACCACTATGGCTACACCTTC.

This sequence joins TRBV10-3 and TRBJ1-2; D gene unclear. This CDR3 is built from 12 residues. Germline lookup yields CDR1 ENHRY and CDR2 SYGVKD. V was pared by 6 bases and J by 4 bases, with 9 bases between. The CDR3 DNA is TGTGCCATCAGCCTGGACTTCTATGGCTACACCTTC. The encoded protein is CAISLDFYGYTF.

The rearrangement joins TRBV6-6 to TRBJ1-2; TRBD1 aligns across 8 bases. The CDR3 length is 14 residues. CDR1 and CDR2 from the germline V gene are MNHNY and SVGAGI (reference sequence). The ends lost 2 bases at V and 6 bases at J; junction bases unmatched: 5. The CDR3 region has the DNA TGTGCCAGCAGTTACCCTAGGACAGGGCATGGCTACACCTTC. Protein: CASSYPRTGHGYTF.

V gene TRBV21-1 combines with J gene TRBJ1-5. TRBV21-1 is recorded as a pseudogene. The CDR3 spans 15 residues. The CDR3 loop is CASSNGSVGNQPQHF. The DNA for the CDR3 is TGTGCCAGCAGCAACGGGTCCGTGGGGAATCAGCCCCAGCATTTT.

This chain uses TRBV27 with TRBJ1-1; D unresolved. CDR1 and CDR2 (germline): MNHEY, SMNVEV (reference sequence). V lost 5 bases to trimming and J lost 4 bases, with 14 bases between them. The CDR3 extends over 14 amino acids. The CDR3 is CASSPPGYGTEAFF. CDR3 nucleotides: TGTGCCAGCAGTCCACCCGGGTACGGCACTGAAGCTTTCTTT.

This rearrangement joins TRBV6-5 to TRBJ2-7; 7 positions agree with TRBD1. J was trimmed by 3 bases and V by 7 bases; bases with no gene match: 6. This CDR3 contains 13 residues. CDR1 is MNHEY, CDR2 SVGAGI, per germline. For the CDR3, the DNA is TGTGCCAGCACCCAGGGGGATGACTACGAGCAGTACTTC. It specifies CASTQGDDYEQYF.

This clone was recorded only once. The V gene is TRBV2, the J gene TRBJ2-3; the D call may be TRBD1 or TRBD2 (6 bases each). V was cut by 2 bases and J by 4 bases, with 16 bases left in between. CDR3 length: 16 amino acids. From germline, CDR1 is SNHLY and CDR2 FYNNEI. The CDR3 nucleotides are TGTGCCAGCAGTGAAAGTTTGGGGGGCGCAGCAGATACGCAGTATTTT. Protein: CASSESLGGAADTQYF.

V is TRBV7-2 and J is TRBJ2-2; perhaps TRBD1 as D (6 bases). The ends were cut back, 5 bases at V and 1 base at J, with 17 bases in the middle. From germline, CDR1 is SGHTA and CDR2 FQGNSA. This CDR3 has 17 amino acids. The CDR3 DNA follows: TGTGCCAGCAGCCGAAGGGACACAATATTGAACACCGGGGAGCTGTTTTTT. This gives the protein CASSRRDTILNTGELFF.

This clone was counted between two and nine times. This chain links TRBV14 with TRBJ1-2; D is unresolved. The V gene lost 1 base and the J gene lost 11 bases, with 11 bases spanning the gap. CDR1 is SGHDN and CDR2 is FVKESK in the germline V gene. The CDR3 is made up of 12 amino acids. This chain's CDR3 is CASSQGLLQYTF. In DNA, the CDR3 is TGTGCCAGCAGCCAAGGCCTCCTCCAATACACCTTC. Full variable domain (rest looked up from reference TRBV14 and TRBJ1-2): EAGVTQFPSHSVIEKGQTVTLRCDPISGHDNLYWYRRVMGKEIKFLLHFVKESKQDESGMPNNRFLAERTGGTYSTLKVQPAELEDSGVYFCASSQGLLQYTFGSGTRLTVV.